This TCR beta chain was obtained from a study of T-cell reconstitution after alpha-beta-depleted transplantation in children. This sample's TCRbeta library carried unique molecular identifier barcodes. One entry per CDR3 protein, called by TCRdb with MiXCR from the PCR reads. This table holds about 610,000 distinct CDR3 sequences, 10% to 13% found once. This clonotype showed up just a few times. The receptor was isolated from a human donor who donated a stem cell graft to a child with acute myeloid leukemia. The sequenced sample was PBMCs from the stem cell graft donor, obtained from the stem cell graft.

The CDR3 DNA reads TGCAGTGCTAGAGCTCCTAGCGGTTACAATGAGCAGTTCTTC. Amino acid sequence: CSARAPSGYNEQFF. This chain connects TRBV20-1 to TRBJ2-1, with 7 bases fitting TRBD2. This CDR3 comprises 14 residues. The trim removed 1 base at V and 4 bases at J, leaving 4 bases unmatched. Germline loops: CDR1 DFQATT, CDR2 SNEGSKA (reference sequence).